This T cell receptor (beta chain) was recorded in a study of T cell repertoires in cytomegalovirus infection. Study at large: A matching HLA type, together with CMV infection, was signaled by public TCR beta signatures.

Using its own MiXCR run on the reads, TCRdb lists one record per CDR3 protein. Here the sample spans around 430,000 distinct CDR3 sequences, under 55% being singletons. Study outcomes and limitations: The ex vivo response was dominated by HLA-C-restricted CMV-specific TCR beta clonotypes.

Notes on this clonotype: The antigen is not known.

The clonotype comes from a human donor in good health (CMV status not recorded). Some clones in this sample may be carry-over from other donors' samples. The sample consisted of cultured PBMCs, taken from culture after CMV antigen stimulation.

CDR3 region: CASSAPGTASSSYNEQFF. Here the CDR3 DNA reads TGTGCCAGCAGCGCCCCCGGGACCGCGAGTTCCTCCTACAATGAGCAGTTCTTC. V usage is TRBV7-4 and J usage is TRBJ2-1, with D possibly called TRBD1 or TRBD2 (5 bases each). The CDR3 is 18 amino acids. CDR1 SGHVT and CDR2 SQSDAQ come from the germline V gene. V lost 5 bases to trimming and J lost 0 bases, with 20 bases between them.